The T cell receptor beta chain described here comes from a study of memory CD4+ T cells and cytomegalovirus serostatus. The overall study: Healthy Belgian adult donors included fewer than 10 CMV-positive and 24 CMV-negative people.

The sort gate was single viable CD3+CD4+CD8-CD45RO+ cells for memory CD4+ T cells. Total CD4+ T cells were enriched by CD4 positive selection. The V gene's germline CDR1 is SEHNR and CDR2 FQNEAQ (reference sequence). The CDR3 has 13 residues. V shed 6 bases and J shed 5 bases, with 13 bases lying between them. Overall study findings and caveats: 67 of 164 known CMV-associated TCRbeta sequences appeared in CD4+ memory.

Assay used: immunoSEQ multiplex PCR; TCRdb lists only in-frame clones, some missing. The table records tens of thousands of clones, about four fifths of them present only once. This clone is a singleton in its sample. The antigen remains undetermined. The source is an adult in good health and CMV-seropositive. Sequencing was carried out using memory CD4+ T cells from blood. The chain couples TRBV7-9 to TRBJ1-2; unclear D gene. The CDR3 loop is CASSYISAYGYTF. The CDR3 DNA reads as TGTGCCAGCAGTTACATTTCGGCATATGGCTACACCTTC. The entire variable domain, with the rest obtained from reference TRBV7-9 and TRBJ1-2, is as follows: DTGVSQNPRHKITKRGQNVTFRCDPISEHNRLYWYRQTLGQGPEFLTYFQNEAQLEKSRLLSDRFSAERPKGSFSTLEIQRTEQGDSAMYLCASSYISAYGYTFGSGTRLTVV.